The 17 T cell receptor beta chains below all came from one sample that was sequenced in a study of cytomegalovirus exposure and HLA in healthy donors. PCR amplification relied on 60 Vbeta primers (plus 13 Jbeta primers). Libraries were prepared by immunoSEQ multiplex PCR; TCRdb keeps only in-frame clonotypes and omits some of them. The sample holds under 70,000 clones. The sample consisted of PBMCs. The receptors stem from a man aged 50 to 59 in good health and CMV-seropositive.

The V and J genes are TRBV19 and TRBJ1-5; TRBD1 matches at 9 bases. This CDR3 is 17 amino acids long. CDR1 LNHDA and CDR2 SQIVND come from the germline V gene (reference sequence). Trimming took 5 bases from V and 5 from J; bases not matched to a gene: 13. The DNA of the CDR3 is TGTGCCAGTAGTTCCCCTCCTGGGACAGGGTTCGATCAGCCCCAGCATTTT. This sequence encodes CASSSPPGTGFDQPQHF.

This chain joins TRBV28 and TRBJ2-5, with D tentatively TRBD1 (5 bases). Germline V gene sequence: CDR1 MDHEN, CDR2 SYDVKM. The V end lost 2 bases, the J end lost 3 bases, and 13 bases lay between the germline ends. CDR3 length: 15 amino acids. CDR3 protein: CASSLPDKAEETQYF. In nucleotides, the CDR3 is TGTGCCAGCAGTTTACCGGACAAGGCAGAAGAGACCCAGTACTTC. The full variable domain, its missing parts supplied by reference TRBV28 and TRBJ2-5, is DVKVTQSSRYLVKRTGEKVFLECVQDMDHENMFWYRQDPGLGLRLIYFSYDVKMKEKGDIPEGYSVSREKKERFSLILESASTNQTSMYLCASSLPDKAEETQYFGPGTRLLVL.

This chain joins TRBV7-6 and TRBJ2-5; TRBD2 aligns across 8 bases. CDR1 is SGHVS and CDR2 is FNYEAQ in the germline V gene. The CDR3 is made up of 15 amino acids. J gave up 4 bases and V 0 bases, and 4 bases lay outside the gene matches. The CDR3 loop reads CASSLAGTRPETQYF. CDR3 in DNA: TGTGCCAGCAGCTTAGCCGGGACTAGGCCAGAGACCCAGTACTTC.

The J gene is TRBJ2-1, the V gene TRBV28, with a weak D call TRBD1 (5 bases). Trimming removed 6 bases from V and 5 bases from J, with 20 bases in between. This CDR3 is 16 amino acids long. The V gene's germline CDR1 is MDHEN and CDR2 SYDVKM. CDR3 loop: CASSPLGEKVDNEQFF. As DNA, the CDR3 is TGTGCCAGCAGCCCTCTAGGGGAAAAGGTAGACAATGAGCAGTTCTTC. Combining the CDR3 with reference TRBV28 and TRBJ2-1 gives the whole variable domain DVKVTQSSRYLVKRTGEKVFLECVQDMDHENMFWYRQDPGLGLRLIYFSYDVKMKEKGDIPEGYSVSREKKERFSLILESASTNQTSMYLCASSPLGEKVDNEQFFGPGTRLTVL.

The chain has TRBV19 and TRBJ1-2, with 10 bases lining up with TRBD1. Unmatched junction bases numbered 11, after V lost 5 bases and J lost 5 bases. Germline V gene sequence: CDR1 LNHDA, CDR2 SQIVND (reference sequence). CDR3 length: 16 amino acids. CDR3 sequence reads: CASSGLTGGGMYGYTF. The CDR3 bases are TGTGCCAGTAGTGGTCTGACAGGGGGCGGCATGTATGGCTACACCTTC.

The V gene is TRBV4-3, the J gene TRBJ2-6; 8 bases line up with TRBD1. The CDR3 covers 19 residues. From germline, CDR1 is LGHNA and CDR2 YSLEER. Unmatched junction bases numbered 8, after V lost 1 base and J lost 0 bases. The CDR3 bases are TGCGCCAGCAGCCAAGGGGTAGGCAGGGGGCCCTCTGGGGCCAACGTCCTGACTTTC. Its translation is CASSQGVGRGPSGANVLTF.

The chain carries TRBV7-9 and TRBJ2-1, with 15 bases lining up with TRBD2. This CDR3 region has 16 residues. Germline V gene sequence: CDR1 SEHNR, CDR2 FQNEAQ (reference sequence). V trimming: 5 bases; J trimming: 10 bases; junction bases outside the gene matches: 9. CDR3 protein: CASSPMRTSGGGEQFF. CDR3 coding DNA: TGTGCCAGCAGCCCCATGAGGACTAGCGGGGGGGGCGAGCAGTTCTTC.

The genes are TRBV7-6 and TRBJ2-1; 12 bases are shared with TRBD2. J gave up 4 bases and V 5 bases, and 3 bases lay outside the gene matches. The germline CDR1 and CDR2 sequences are SGHVS and FNYEAQ. The CDR3 totals 15 residues. The CDR3 reads CASSLLAGGYNEQFF. The CDR3 DNA reads as TGTGCCAGCAGCCTCCTAGCGGGGGGGTACAATGAGCAGTTCTTC.

The chain joins TRBV28 to TRBJ2-6, with D possibly matching TRBD1 (6 bases). The length of the CDR3 is 18 residues. Germline V CDR1 and CDR2: MDHEN, SYDVKM. V was shortened by 6 bases and J by 0 bases, with 18 bases between the two germline ends. Here the CDR3 reads CASRSSGTTYSGANVLTF. CDR3 nucleotide sequence: TGTGCCAGCAGATCTTCGGGGACAACCTACTCTGGGGCCAACGTCCTGACTTTC.

This sequence joins TRBV19 and TRBJ2-2; 9 nucleotides agree with TRBD2. This CDR3 has 15 residues. Germline lookup yields CDR1 LNHDA and CDR2 SQIVND (reference sequence). V was pared by 4 bases and J by 3 bases, with 3 bases of the junction left unmatched. CDR3 in amino acids: CASSSSGGYTGELFF. Written as DNA, the CDR3 is TGTGCCAGTAGTAGTAGCGGGGGCTACACCGGGGAGCTGTTTTTT.

A note on this clone: Germline is not matched at one junction end, which may reflect a read error. The rearrangement joins TRBV19 to TRBJ1-1, with D unresolved. The germline V gene encodes CDR1 LNHDA and CDR2 SQIVND (reference sequence). This CDR3 has 15 amino acids. The CDR3 loop reads CASSIDRGSKTEASF. The CDR3 DNA sequence: TGTGCCAGTAGTATTGATCGAGGTTCTAAGACTGAAGCTTCCTTT.

The rearrangement joins TRBV7-9 to TRBJ1-1; D call uncertain. V was trimmed by 3 bases and J by 0 bases, leaving 8 bases between them. This CDR3 has 14 residues. Germline V gene lookup returns CDR1 SEHNR and CDR2 FQNEAQ (reference sequence). The CDR3 nucleotides are TGTGCCAGCAGCTTCGGGGTGATGAACACTGAAGCTTTCTTT. Protein sequence: CASSFGVMNTEAFF.

The chain uses TRBV7-9 and TRBJ1-2; 8 bases fit TRBD1. The CDR3 has 17 residues. Germline trimming cut 5 bases from V and 4 bases from J; bases unmatched to any gene: 15. Germline V gene lookup returns CDR1 SEHNR and CDR2 FQNEAQ (reference sequence). The CDR3 here is CASSLSGGASMGYGYTF. The CDR3 DNA reads as TGTGCCAGCAGCCTATCAGGGGGCGCGAGCATGGGCTATGGCTACACCTTC. Using reference TRBV7-9 and TRBJ1-2 for the parts outside the CDR3, the full variable domain is DTGVSQNPRHKITKRGQNVTFRCDPISEHNRLYWYRQTLGQGPEFLTYFQNEAQLEKSRLLSDRFSAERPKGSFSTLEIQRTEQGDSAMYLCASSLSGGASMGYGYTFGSGTRLTVV.

The chain has TRBV18 and TRBJ1-3, with D hard to call. Germline V gene lookup returns CDR1 KGHSH and CDR2 LQKENI. CDR3 length: 14 residues. V lost 2 bases to trimming and J lost 0 bases, with 5 bases between them. CDR3: CASSPDNSGNTIYF. The CDR3 DNA reads as TGTGCCAGCTCACCAGACAACTCTGGAAACACCATATATTTT.

CDR3 in amino acids: CSVGTRASVNEQFF. CDR3 coding DNA: TGCAGCGTTGGGACTAGGGCTAGCGTCAATGAGCAGTTCTTC. The chain couples TRBV29-1 to TRBJ2-1; 7 bases match TRBD2. Germline trimming cut 4 bases from V and 6 bases from J; bases unmatched to any gene: 9. CDR3 length: 14 amino acids. Per germline, CDR1 SQVTM and CDR2 ANQGSEA.

V is TRBV5-1 and J is TRBJ1-2; 9 bases match TRBD1. The CDR3 length is 15 residues. Germline V gives CDR1 SGHRS, CDR2 YFSETQ. V shed 4 bases, J shed 6 bases, and the junction held 10 bases outside the gene matches. As DNA, the CDR3 is TGCGCCAGCAGCCTGGGCACAAGGACAGGGGATGGCTACACCTTC. It yields the protein CASSLGTRTGDGYTF.

The V gene is TRBV6-5, the J gene TRBJ1-1; D possibly corresponds to TRBD1 (6 bases). This CDR3 spans 13 amino acids. The V and J ends lost 5 bases and 7 bases respectively, with 14 bases between them. Germline loops: CDR1 MNHEY, CDR2 SVGAGI. CDR3 loop: CASSRRQAYEAFF. The CDR3 nucleotides read TGTGCCAGCAGTCGCCGACAGGCCTATGAAGCTTTCTTT.